This record concerns one TCR beta chain sequence. TCRdb's copy holds only in-frame clones and misses some; the assay was immunoSEQ multiplex PCR. The sample includes 130,000 or so clones, around 86% of them seen just once. The CDR3 consists of 15 residues. Looked up from germline, CDR1 is LGHDT and CDR2 is YNNKEL (reference sequence). Trimming took 4 bases from V and 3 from J; bases not matched to a gene: 5. The record originates from a study of control samples from healthy donors and cancer patients. The receptor was isolated from a man between 35 and 55 years old in good health. The chain employs TRBV3-1 (or the pseudogene TRBV3-2) and TRBJ1-5, with 8 bases matching TRBD1. Sequenced: blood. CDR3: CASSLQGANNQPQHF. In DNA, the CDR3 is TGTGCCAGCAGCCTGCAGGGGGCGAACAATCAGCCCCAGCATTTT.